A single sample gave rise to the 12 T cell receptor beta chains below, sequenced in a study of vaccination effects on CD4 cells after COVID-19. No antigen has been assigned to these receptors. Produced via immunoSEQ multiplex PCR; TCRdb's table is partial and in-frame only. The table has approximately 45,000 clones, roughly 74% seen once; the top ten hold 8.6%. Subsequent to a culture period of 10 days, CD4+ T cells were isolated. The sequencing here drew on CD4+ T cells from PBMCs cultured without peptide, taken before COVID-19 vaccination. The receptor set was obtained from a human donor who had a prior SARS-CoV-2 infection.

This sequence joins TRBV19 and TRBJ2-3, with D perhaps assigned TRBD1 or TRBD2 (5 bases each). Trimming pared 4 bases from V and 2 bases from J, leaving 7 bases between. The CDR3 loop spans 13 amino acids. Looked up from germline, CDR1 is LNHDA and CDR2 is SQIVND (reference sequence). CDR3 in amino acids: CASSRDPTDTQYF. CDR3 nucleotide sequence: TGTGCCAGTAGTAGGGACCCCACAGATACGCAGTATTTT.

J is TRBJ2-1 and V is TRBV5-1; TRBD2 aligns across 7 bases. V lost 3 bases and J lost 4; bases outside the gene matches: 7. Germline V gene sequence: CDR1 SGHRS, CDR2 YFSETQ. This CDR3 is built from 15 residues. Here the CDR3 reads CASSSGLAAYNEQFF. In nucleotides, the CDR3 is TGCGCCAGCAGCTCTGGGCTAGCGGCTTACAATGAGCAGTTCTTC.

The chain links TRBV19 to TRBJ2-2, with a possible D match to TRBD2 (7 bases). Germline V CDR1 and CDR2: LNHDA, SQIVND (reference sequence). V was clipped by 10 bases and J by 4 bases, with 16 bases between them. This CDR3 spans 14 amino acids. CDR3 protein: CATSPGGPTGELFF. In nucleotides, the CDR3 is TGTGCCACCAGCCCCGGGGGGCCCACCGGGGAGCTGTTTTTT.

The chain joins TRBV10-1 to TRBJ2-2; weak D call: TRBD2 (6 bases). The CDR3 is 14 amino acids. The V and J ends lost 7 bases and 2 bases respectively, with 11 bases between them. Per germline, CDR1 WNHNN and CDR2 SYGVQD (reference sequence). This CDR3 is CASKEGSNTGELFF. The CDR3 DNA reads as TGCGCCAGCAAGGAGGGTTCCAACACCGGGGAGCTGTTTTTT.

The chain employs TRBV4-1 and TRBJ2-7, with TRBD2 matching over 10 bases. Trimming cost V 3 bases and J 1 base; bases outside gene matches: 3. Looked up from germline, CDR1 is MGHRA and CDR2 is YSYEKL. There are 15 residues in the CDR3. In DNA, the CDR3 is TGCGCCAGCAGCCAGCTAGCGGGAGTGTCCTACGAGCAGTACTTC. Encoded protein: CASSQLAGVSYEQYF.

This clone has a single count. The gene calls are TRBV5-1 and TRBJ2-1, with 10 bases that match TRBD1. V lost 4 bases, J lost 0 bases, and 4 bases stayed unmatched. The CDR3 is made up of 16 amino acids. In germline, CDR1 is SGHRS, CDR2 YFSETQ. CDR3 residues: CASSARTGGSYNEQFF. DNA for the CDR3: TGCGCCAGCAGCGCGCGGACAGGGGGCTCCTACAATGAGCAGTTCTTC.

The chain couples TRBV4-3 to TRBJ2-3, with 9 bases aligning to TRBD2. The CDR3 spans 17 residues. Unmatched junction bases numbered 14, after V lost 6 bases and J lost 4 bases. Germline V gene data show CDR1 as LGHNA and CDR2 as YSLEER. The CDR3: CASRQNGVAGVADTQYF. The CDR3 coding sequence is TGCGCCAGCAGGCAAAATGGGGTAGCGGGAGTGGCAGATACGCAGTATTTT.

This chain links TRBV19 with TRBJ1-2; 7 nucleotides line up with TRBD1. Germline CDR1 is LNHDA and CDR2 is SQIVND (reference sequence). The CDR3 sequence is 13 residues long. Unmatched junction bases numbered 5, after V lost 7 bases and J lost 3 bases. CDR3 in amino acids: CASNPDRDYGYTF. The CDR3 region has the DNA TGTGCCAGTAACCCAGACAGGGACTATGGCTACACCTTC. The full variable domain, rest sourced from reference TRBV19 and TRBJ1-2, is DGGITQSPKYLFRKEGQNVTLSCEQNLNHDAMYWYRQDPGQGLRLIYYSQIVNDFQKGDIAEGYSVSREKKESFPLTVTSAQKNPTAFYLCASNPDRDYGYTFGSGTRLTVV.

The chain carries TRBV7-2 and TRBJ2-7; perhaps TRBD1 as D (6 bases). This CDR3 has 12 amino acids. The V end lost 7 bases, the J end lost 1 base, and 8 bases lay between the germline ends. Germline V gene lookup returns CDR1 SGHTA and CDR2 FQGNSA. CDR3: CASMGASYEQYF. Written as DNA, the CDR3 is TGTGCCAGCATGGGGGCATCCTACGAGCAGTACTTC.

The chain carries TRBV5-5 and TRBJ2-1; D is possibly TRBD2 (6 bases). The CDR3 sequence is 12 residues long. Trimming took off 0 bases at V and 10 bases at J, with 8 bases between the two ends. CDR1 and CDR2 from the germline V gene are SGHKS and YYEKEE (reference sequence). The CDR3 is CASSLALAEQFF. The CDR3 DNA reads TGTGCCAGCAGCTTGGCTCTAGCGGAGCAGTTCTTC.

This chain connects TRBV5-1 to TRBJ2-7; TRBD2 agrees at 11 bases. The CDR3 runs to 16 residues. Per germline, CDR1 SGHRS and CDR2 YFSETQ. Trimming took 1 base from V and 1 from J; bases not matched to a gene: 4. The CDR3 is CASSLPPSGGSYEQYF. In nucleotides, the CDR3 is TGCGCCAGCAGCTTGCCCCCTAGCGGGGGGTCCTACGAGCAGTACTTC.

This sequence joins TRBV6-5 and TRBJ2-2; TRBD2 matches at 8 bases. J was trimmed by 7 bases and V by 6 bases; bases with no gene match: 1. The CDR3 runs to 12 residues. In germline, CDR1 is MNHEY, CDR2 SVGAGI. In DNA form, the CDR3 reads TGTGCCAGCAGACGGGGGGGCGGGGAGCTGTTTTTT. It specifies CASRRGGGELFF.